This TCR beta chain came from a study of blood T cells in healthy people across ages. Through a sample-barcoded 5' primer and a J-beta primer mix, a second PCR was run for about 6 to 11 cycles. Each sample yielded at least 2.5 million CDR3-containing paired-end reads. One entry per CDR3 protein results from TCRdb running MiXCR on the 5' RACE reads. The table lists hundreds of thousands of distinct CDR3 sequences, more than 20% of them singletons. As concerns this clonotype: Its antigen is unknown.

The CDR3 runs 16 residues. Trimming took 6 bases from V and 9 from J; bases not matched to a gene: 14. Germline V gene lookup returns CDR1 MNHEY and CDR2 SVGAGI. Notes on the study in general: In long-lived donors, naive CD4+ cell counts and diversity exceeded those of aged donors.

The data were also submitted as part of a second study, on T cells of mothers and their children. As reported in that work: No persistent microchimeric T cell clones were detected.

The V and J genes are TRBV6-5 and TRBJ2-1; the match to TRBD2 covers 10 bases. The sequence came from a boy aged 5-17 years in good health. Sequenced: blood. This chain's CDR3 is CASSHSEVLAGVEQFF. Written as DNA, the CDR3 is TGTGCCAGCAGCCACTCCGAGGTGCTAGCGGGAGTTGAGCAGTTCTTC.